The 29 T cell receptor beta chains listed next were all sequenced from one sample in a study of T cells in Graves' hyperthyroidism and ophthalmopathy. Template material for amplifying TCR beta CDR3 regions consisted of RNA transcripts. HTBI primers were used for first-round RT-PCR of the TCR CDR3. TCRdb redid the calling of the multiplex PCR reads with MiXCR, one entry per CDR3 protein. The table has some 500,000 distinct CDR3 sequences, 13% to 15% seen once. Sequenced sample: blood. The receptors shown here come from a woman younger than 30 with Graves' hyperthyroidism.

The J gene is TRBJ2-5, the V gene TRBV4-2, with TRBD2 identical over 7 bases. V dropped 1 base and J dropped 3; count of bases not matched to a gene: 2. This CDR3 spans 14 amino acids. Germline V gene data show CDR1 as LGHNA and CDR2 as YNFKEQ. The CDR3 reads CASSQGGGEETQYF. In DNA, the CDR3 is TGTGCCAGCAGCCAAGGGGGGGGGGAAGAGACCCAGTACTTC.

Remarks on this clonotype: The germline gene is not matched at one end of the junction; a read error may be the cause. The rearrangement joins TRBV5-1 to TRBJ2-3; D remains ambiguous. This CDR3 region has 12 residues. Per the germline V gene, CDR1 is SGHRS and CDR2 is YFSETQ. The CDR3 sequence: CASSLASDTHYF. For the CDR3, the DNA is TGCGCCAGCAGCTTGGCCTCTGATACGCACTATTTT. The complete variable domain, with remaining parts taken from reference TRBV5-1 and TRBJ2-3, reads KAGVTQTPRYLIKTRGQQVTLSCSPISGHRSVSWYQQTPGQGLQFLFEYFSETQRNKGNFPGRFSGRQFSNSRSEMNVSTLELGDSALYLCASSLASDTHYFGPGTRLTVL.

The chain combines TRBV7-9 with TRBJ1-1; no firm D call. The germline CDR1 and CDR2 sequences are SEHNR and FQNEAQ (reference sequence). The CDR3 is 13 amino acids. V shed 3 bases and J shed 7 bases, with 12 bases lying between them. CDR3 protein: CASSFLQVNEAFF. The CDR3 coding sequence is TGTGCCAGCAGCTTTTTGCAGGTAAATGAAGCTTTCTTT.

This clonotype came up many times. The genes are TRBV11-3 and TRBJ2-5; D tentatively fits TRBD1 or TRBD2 (5 bases each). This CDR3 is 15 amino acids long. Germline V CDR1 and CDR2: SGHNT, YENEEA. V gave up 5 bases and J gave up 1 base, with 14 bases separating them. CDR3 residues: CASSRPGDGQETQYF. Here the CDR3 DNA reads TGTGCCAGCAGCCGCCCCGGGGACGGCCAAGAGACCCAGTACTTC.

Note on this clonotype: With a much larger clone just one base away, this may be a read error. The rearrangement joins TRBV27 to TRBJ1-1, with a tentative D call TRBD1 (6 bases). This CDR3 spans 14 amino acids. V lost 5 bases and J 6 bases, leaving 16 bases between the germline ends. CDR1 is MNHEY, CDR2 SMNVEV, per germline (reference sequence). The CDR3 bases are TGTGCCAGCAGTCCCGGACAGTGTGGGGCTGAAGCTTTCTTT. Translated: CASSPGQCGAEAFF.

The table lists this clonotype with many counts. The V call is TRBV2, the J call TRBJ1-2; the D gene is possibly TRBD1 (5 bases). CDR3 length equals 12 residues. Germline CDR1 reads SNHLY; CDR2 reads FYNNEI. V gave up 10 bases and J gave up 3 bases, with 12 bases separating them. CDR3 nucleotides: TGTGCCACCGAAGGGACGGACTATGGCTACACCTTC. As protein: CATEGTDYGYTF.

This clonotype was recorded at least ten times. The V call is TRBV10-3, the J call TRBJ2-1, with 15 bases aligning to TRBD2. Germline CDR1 is ENHRY and CDR2 is SYGVKD. This CDR3 has 18 residues. J was trimmed by 6 bases and V by 5 bases; bases with no gene match: 11. The CDR3 loop reads CAISPRTSGRARGNEQFF. As DNA, the CDR3 is TGTGCCATCAGTCCAAGGACTAGCGGGAGGGCTCGGGGCAATGAGCAGTTCTTC.

Ten or more counts support this clonotype. The chain combines TRBV12-3 or TRBV12-4 with TRBJ2-1; the match to TRBD1 covers 10 bases. The junction had 7 bases not matched to a gene; V was cut back by 5 bases and J by 6 bases. The CDR3 is 15 amino acids. In nucleotides, the CDR3 is TGTGCCAGCAGTCCGACAGGGGGCCGTAGCAATGAGCAGTTCTTC. Encoded protein: CASSPTGGRSNEQFF.

This clonotype was seen many times. This chain uses TRBV11-2 with TRBJ1-3, with D possibly being TRBD1 (6 bases). Germline V lookup: CDR1 SGHAT, CDR2 FQNNGV. Deletions cut 2 bases from V and 2 bases from J, with 10 bases between. This CDR3 is 15 amino acids long. CDR3: CASSLTRGTGNTIYF. The CDR3 bases are TGTGCCAGCAGCTTAACCAGGGGAACTGGAAACACCATATATTTT.

About this clonotype: The junction differs from germline at one of its ends, possibly a read error. The chain recombines TRBV9 with TRBJ2-3; a weak D match, TRBD2 (5 bases). Germline-derived CDR1 and CDR2 are SGDLS and YYNGEE. The CDR3 has 14 amino acids. The CDR3 reads CASSSSSSTDTQSF. The CDR3 region has the DNA TGTGCCAGCAGCTCTAGCTCCAGCACAGATACGCAGTCTTTT.

This clonotype has ten or more counts. The rearrangement joins TRBV20-1 to TRBJ2-1; the D is unclear. V lost 3 bases and J 0 bases, leaving 9 bases between the germline ends. There are 14 residues in the CDR3. Germline CDR1 DFQATT, CDR2 SNEGSKA (reference sequence). This chain's CDR3 is CSASTLSSYNEQFF. The CDR3 region has the DNA TGCAGTGCTAGTACCCTCTCCTCCTACAATGAGCAGTTCTTC.

This clonotype was counted many times. This chain joins TRBV20-1 and TRBJ2-2; D possibly corresponds to TRBD2 (6 bases). Germline values: CDR1 DFQATT, CDR2 SNEGSKA (reference sequence). Trimming removed 5 bases at V and 6 bases at J, with 16 bases between. This CDR3 comprises 14 residues. DNA of the CDR3: TGCAGTGCTGCTCAGAGGAGGGCCTCCGGGGAGCTGTTTTTT. This gives the protein CSAAQRRASGELFF.

This clonotype was recorded many times. The chain employs TRBV7-9 and TRBJ2-7; perhaps TRBD1 as D (6 bases). Trimming cost V 3 bases and J 0 bases, with 9 bases left between them. CDR3 length: 14 residues. CDR1 is SEHNR, CDR2 FQNEAQ, per germline (reference sequence). In DNA, the CDR3 is TGTGCCAGCAGCTTGGGACACTCCTCCTACGAGCAGTACGTC. It translates to CASSLGHSSYEQYV.

This clonotype was counted at least ten times. The rearrangement links TRBV19 to TRBJ2-5; the match to TRBD2 covers 13 bases. Germline V gene data show CDR1 as LNHDA and CDR2 as SQIVND (reference sequence). Trimming removed 7 bases from V and 4 bases from J; junction bases left unmatched: 9. The CDR3 length is 16 residues. The CDR3 protein is CASKGLGLAGVETQYF. In DNA form, the CDR3 reads TGTGCCAGTAAAGGTTTAGGACTAGCGGGAGTAGAGACCCAGTACTTC. Full variable domain (remainder filled in from reference TRBV19 and TRBJ2-5): DGGITQSPKYLFRKEGQNVTLSCEQNLNHDAMYWYRQDPGQGLRLIYYSQIVNDFQKGDIAEGYSVSREKKESFPLTVTSAQKNPTAFYLCASKGLGLAGVETQYFGPGTRLLVL.

CDR3 sequence reads: CASRIGNTIYF. The CDR3 region has the DNA TGTGCCAGCAGGATTGGAAACACCATATATTTT. The chain is built from TRBV6-2 or TRBV6-3 and TRBJ1-3; D gene unclear. CDR1 and CDR2 from the germline V gene are MNHEY and SVGEGT. CDR3 size: 11 residues. V was pared by 6 bases and J by 3 bases, with 3 bases between.

This clonotype was detected many times. The chain uses TRBV7-6 and TRBJ1-5; D might be TRBD1 (6 bases). This CDR3 contains 18 residues. Looked up from germline, CDR1 is SGHVS and CDR2 is FNYEAQ. Between the trimmed V and J ends, which lost 0 bases and 2 bases, there was a span of 17 bases. In nucleotides, the CDR3 is TGTGCCAGCAGCTTAGCGCCGGGAGGGGGGATTGGCAATCAGCCCCAGCATTTT. It is translated as CASSLAPGGGIGNQPQHF. Drawing the rest from reference TRBV7-6 and TRBJ1-5, the complete variable domain is GAGVSQSPRYKVTKRGQDVALRCDPISGHVSLYWYRQALGQGPEFLTYFNYEAQQDKSGLPNDRFSAERPEGSISTLTIQRTEQRDSAMYRCASSLAPGGGIGNQPQHFGDGTRLSIL.

This clonotype has a handful of counts. One end of the junction does not line up with germline, which may come from a read error. The gene calls are TRBV4-1 and TRBJ2-7; D remains ambiguous. CDR1 is MGHRA, CDR2 YSYEKL, per germline. This CDR3 is built from 13 residues. CDR3 sequence (DNA): TGCGCCAGCAGCCAAGCCATCTCCTACGAGCAGCACTTC. This codes for CASSQAISYEQHF.

This clonotype occurred a few times. For the CDR3, the DNA is TGTGCCAGCAGCCCCAAACTAGCCAAAAACATTCAGTACTTC. Protein sequence: CASSPKLAKNIQYF. V and J are TRBV3-1 and TRBJ2-4; D is ambiguous. Trimming removed 4 bases from V and 0 bases from J, with 7 bases in between. The CDR3 is 14 amino acids. Per germline, CDR1 LGHDT and CDR2 YNNKEL (reference sequence).

This clonotype was picked up many times. The rearrangement uses TRBV2 and TRBJ1-1; D gene ambiguous. The germline V and J ends were trimmed by 0 bases and 1 base, with 9 bases remaining between them. The CDR3 is 15 amino acids. In germline, CDR1 is SNHLY, CDR2 FYNNEI. CDR3 nucleotides: TGTGCCAGCAGTGAAGCGACACAAACGAACACTGAAGCTTTCTTT. It specifies CASSEATQTNTEAFF.

With regard to this clonotype: A much larger clone differs by one base, so this may be a read error. The V and J genes are TRBV19 and TRBJ2-1, with D perhaps assigned TRBD1 or TRBD2 (6 bases each). CDR1 and CDR2 (germline): LNHDA, SQIVND (reference sequence). The CDR3 runs to 15 residues. Trimming shortened V by 3 bases and J by 5 bases, and 14 bases separated the two germline ends. The chain's CDR3 is CASSIGGTWDNEQFF. CDR3 nucleotides: TGTGCCAGTAGTATCGGCGGGACATGGGACAATGAGCAGTTCTTC. Full variable domain (remainder filled in from reference TRBV19 and TRBJ2-1): DGGITQSPKYLFRKEGQNVTLSCEQNLNHDAMYWYRQDPGQGLRLIYYSQIVNDFQKGDIAEGYSVSREKKESFPLTVTSAQKNPTAFYLCASSIGGTWDNEQFFGPGTRLTVL.

Regarding this clonotype: Being one base from a much bigger clone, this may be a read error. The genes are TRBV28 and TRBJ1-2, with 8 bases lining up with TRBD1. Germline V lookup: CDR1 MDHEN, CDR2 SYDVKM. The CDR3 sequence is 17 residues long. The V and J ends lost 3 bases and 4 bases, in that order; junction bases with no gene match: 13. CDR3 amino acids: CASSLSGGLKATYGYTF. The CDR3 DNA is TGTGCCAGCAGTTTGTCAGGGGGCCTAAAAGCTACCTATGGCTACACCTTC.

This clonotype has ten or more counts. The genes are TRBV6-1 and TRBJ2-3; D not certain. V lost 5 bases, J lost 0 bases, and 18 bases lay in between. Germline CDR1 reads MNHNS; CDR2 reads SASEGT. CDR3 length equals 17 residues. CDR3 coding DNA: TGTGCCAGCAGTTCCGTCCTTAAAATGGGTAGCACAGATACGCAGTATTTT. Translating gives CASSSVLKMGSTDTQYF.

This clonotype came up many times. J is TRBJ2-1 and V is TRBV12-5, with 13 bases identical to TRBD2. Germline V CDR1 and CDR2: LGHNT, FRNRAP. CDR3 length equals 16 residues. V shed 3 bases, J shed 6 bases, and the junction held 5 bases outside the gene matches. The CDR3 DNA reads TGTGCTAGTGGTTTCCCTGGACTAGCGGGAGTCAATGAGCAGTTCTTC. Its translation: CASGFPGLAGVNEQFF.

In its sample, this clonotype was seen many times. The rearrangement links TRBV9 to TRBJ1-1; D not certain. The CDR3 length is 15 residues. Per germline, CDR1 SGDLS and CDR2 YYNGEE. V was trimmed by 0 bases and J by 1 base, leaving 10 bases between them. CDR3 region: CASSVAPHKNTEAFF. The CDR3 DNA reads TGTGCCAGCAGCGTAGCTCCCCACAAGAACACTGAAGCTTTCTTT.

This clonotype has at least ten counts. The V call is TRBV29-1, the J call TRBJ2-5; D unclear. Germline-derived CDR1 and CDR2 are SQVTM and ANQGSEA. V was pared by 3 bases and J by 2 bases, with 13 bases between. This CDR3 has 14 residues. CDR3 coding DNA: TGCAGCGTTGATCCCTTCCCGGCTCAAGAGACCCAGTACTTC. Translating gives CSVDPFPAQETQYF. The full variable domain, its missing parts supplied by reference TRBV29-1 and TRBJ2-5, is SAVISQKPSRDICQRGTSLTIQCQVDSQVTMMFWYRQQPGQSLTLIATANQGSEATYESGFVIDKFPISRPNLTFSTLTVSNMSPEDSSIYLCSVDPFPAQETQYFGPGTRLLVL.

This clonotype has just a few counts. This chain links TRBV14 with TRBJ2-3, with 8 bases that match TRBD2. J was trimmed by 4 bases and V by 1 base; bases with no gene match: 7. Germline CDR1 and CDR2: SGHDN and FVKESK. The CDR3 totals 16 residues. This CDR3 is CASSQVTGGLSDTQYF. CDR3 DNA: TGTGCCAGCAGCCAAGTTACGGGAGGGTTATCAGATACGCAGTATTTT.

This clonotype came up many times. The chain has TRBV3-1 and TRBJ2-3, with 8 bases identical to TRBD1. The trim removed 0 bases at V and 3 bases at J, leaving 5 bases unmatched. The CDR3 has 16 amino acids. Germline V gives CDR1 LGHDT, CDR2 YNNKEL (reference sequence). The CDR3 DNA follows: TGTGCCAGCAGCCAAGATAAAGGACAGGGTACAGATACGCAGTATTTT. It yields the protein CASSQDKGQGTDTQYF.

This clonotype was seen at least ten times. V and J are TRBV7-8 and TRBJ2-5; TRBD1 agrees at 7 bases. J gave up 4 bases and V 2 bases, and 7 bases lay outside the gene matches. Germline CDR1 and CDR2: SGHVS and FQNEAQ. The CDR3 covers 15 residues. DNA for the CDR3: TGTGCCAGCAGCTTACTAGGGGGCGGAGTAGAGACCCAGTACTTC. It codes for CASSLLGGGVETQYF.

V usage is TRBV20-1 and J usage is TRBJ2-1; 7 bases agree with TRBD1. The junction had 4 bases not matched to a gene; V was cut back by 3 bases and J by 5 bases. CDR1 and CDR2 from the germline V gene are DFQATT and SNEGSKA (reference sequence). This CDR3 contains 13 residues. The CDR3 bases are TGCAGTGCTAGCGTAGGGACAGACAATGAGCAGTTCTTC. The encoded protein is CSASVGTDNEQFF.